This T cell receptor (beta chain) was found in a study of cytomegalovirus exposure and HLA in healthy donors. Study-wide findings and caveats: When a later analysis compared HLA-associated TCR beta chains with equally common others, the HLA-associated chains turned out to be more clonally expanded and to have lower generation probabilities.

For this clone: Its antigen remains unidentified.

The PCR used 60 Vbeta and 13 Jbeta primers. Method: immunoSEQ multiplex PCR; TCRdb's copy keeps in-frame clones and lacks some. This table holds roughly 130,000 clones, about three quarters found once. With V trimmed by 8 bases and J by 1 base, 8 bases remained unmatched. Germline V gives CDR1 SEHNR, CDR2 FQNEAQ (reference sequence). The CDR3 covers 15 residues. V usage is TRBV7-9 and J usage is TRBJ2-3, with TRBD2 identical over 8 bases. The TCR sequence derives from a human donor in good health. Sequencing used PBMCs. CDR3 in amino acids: CASRHPTSGTDTQYF. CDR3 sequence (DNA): TGTGCCAGCCGGCACCCGACTAGCGGCACAGATACGCAGTATTTT.